A single sample gave rise to the 21 T cell receptor beta chains below, sequenced in a study of T cell responses to AZD1222 COVID-19 vaccine. Libraries were prepared by immunoSEQ multiplex PCR; TCRdb keeps only in-frame clonotypes and omits some of them. This table has about 150,000 clones, roughly nine tenths appearing once. The sequences come from peripheral blood, collected on day 0 of AZD1222 vaccination. These receptors originate from an adult in good health.

This chain connects TRBV7-8 to TRBJ1-1, with a tentative D call TRBD1 (5 bases). This CDR3 is built from 14 residues. The V end lost 3 bases, the J end lost 11 bases, and 19 bases lay between the germline ends. Germline CDR1 and CDR2: SGHVS and FQNEAQ. The CDR3 bases are TGTGCCAGCAGCTTTGAAGACAGCTTAAGTTGGGCTTTCTTT. This translates into CASSFEDSLSWAFF.

The chain recombines TRBV5-4 with TRBJ1-3; 7 nucleotides agree with TRBD1. The germline V gene has CDR1 SGHNT and CDR2 YYREEE (reference sequence). The CDR3 extends over 14 amino acids. The J segment lost 4 bases and the V segment lost 3 bases, leaving 4 bases of the junction unmatched. The CDR3 DNA follows: TGTGCCAGCAGCTCCCGACAGGGCGGAAACACCATATATTTT. Translated: CASSSRQGGNTIYF.

The genes are TRBV5-1 and TRBJ1-3; D is perhaps TRBD1 (6 bases). Trimming took off 4 bases at V and 2 bases at J, with 19 bases between the two ends. CDR1 and CDR2 (germline): SGHRS, YFSETQ. This CDR3 spans 17 amino acids. CDR3 sequence (DNA): TGCGCCAGCAGCACCCAAACGATTGGGGGGCCTGGAAACACCATATATTTT. The encoded protein is CASSTQTIGGPGNTIYF.

The chain links TRBV7-2 to TRBJ2-1; D not certain. Germline V gene lookup returns CDR1 SGHTA and CDR2 FQGNSA. There are 13 residues in the CDR3. V lost 1 base and J lost 9, with 10 bases in between. Here the CDR3 DNA reads TGTGCCAGCAGCTTAGGGGCCATTGGTGAGCAGTTCTTC. It yields the protein CASSLGAIGEQFF.

The chain uses TRBV5-1 and TRBJ2-1; D possibly uses TRBD1 or TRBD2 (5 bases each). Germline loops: CDR1 SGHRS, CDR2 YFSETQ. There are 13 residues in the CDR3. Trimming removed 7 bases at V and 8 bases at J, with 16 bases between. The CDR3 spells CASYLRGADEQFF. The CDR3 nucleotides are TGCGCCAGCTACCTTCGAGGGGCCGATGAGCAGTTCTTC.

This clone appeared once. The J gene is TRBJ1-1, the V gene TRBV28; possible D gene TRBD1, 5 bases. The germline V gene encodes CDR1 MDHEN and CDR2 SYDVKM. V lost 2 bases to trimming and J lost 0 bases, with 10 bases between them. The CDR3 length is 15 residues. In DNA form, the CDR3 reads TGTGCCAGCAGTTTAAGGGGCAGATTGAACACTGAAGCTTTCTTT. It translates to CASSLRGRLNTEAFF.

The chain couples TRBV3-1 (or the pseudogene TRBV3-2) to TRBJ2-7, with a weak D call TRBD2 (5 bases). V lost 4 bases to trimming and J lost 3 bases, with 13 bases between them. CDR1 is LGHDT and CDR2 is YNNKEL in the germline V gene (reference sequence). This CDR3 is 14 amino acids long. CDR3 sequence reads: CASSRREGSYEQYF. In DNA, the CDR3 is TGTGCCAGCAGCCGGAGAGAGGGAAGCTACGAGCAGTACTTC.

The chain has TRBV9 and TRBJ2-6, with 9 positions matching TRBD1. The junction had 4 bases not matched to a gene; V was cut back by 3 bases and J by 0 bases. The CDR3 spans 17 residues. Per germline, CDR1 SGDLS and CDR2 YYNGEE. The CDR3 spells CASSAGTGRSGANVLTF. CDR3 DNA: TGTGCCAGCAGCGCCGGGACAGGGCGCTCTGGGGCCAACGTCCTGACTTTC.

The CDR3 nucleotides are TGTGCCTGGAGTGCCGCCAGAACAGGGGTGAATGAAAAACTGTTTTTT. This translates into CAWSAARTGVNEKLFF. The rearrangement uses TRBV30 and TRBJ1-4; 7 bases agree with TRBD1. Germline trimming cut 1 base from V and 5 bases from J; bases unmatched to any gene: 10. Per germline, CDR1 GTSNPN and CDR2 SVGIG (reference sequence). The CDR3 loop spans 16 amino acids.

The rearrangement uses TRBV10-3 and TRBJ1-1; D perhaps matches TRBD1 (5 bases). The V end lost 7 bases, the J end lost 0 bases, and 9 bases lay between the germline ends. CDR3 length: 13 residues. Germline V gives CDR1 ENHRY, CDR2 SYGVKD. The CDR3 spells CAITGQVNTEAFF. The DNA of the CDR3 is TGTGCCATCACCGGACAAGTGAACACTGAAGCTTTCTTT.

This chain links TRBV13 with TRBJ1-1, with a weak D call TRBD1 (5 bases). V was shortened by 7 bases and J by 2 bases, with 8 bases between the two germline ends. This CDR3 spans 12 amino acids. CDR1 and CDR2 from the germline V gene are PRHDT and FYEKMQ (reference sequence). The CDR3 DNA reads as TGTGCCAGCATCCAGGGCAACACTGAAGCTTTCTTT. Its protein is CASIQGNTEAFF.

In DNA, the CDR3 is TGTGCCATCGCACTGGGACTAGCGGGGGGCAGCTACAATGAGCAGTTCTTC. This encodes CAIALGLAGGSYNEQFF. The J gene is TRBJ2-1, the V gene TRBV7-9; 15 bases are a match to TRBD2. V lost 10 bases and J lost 3; bases outside the gene matches: 10. The CDR3 has 17 residues. The V gene's germline CDR1 is SEHNR and CDR2 FQNEAQ (reference sequence).

This clone was detected once. The genes are TRBV7-6 and TRBJ2-6; D uncertain. The CDR3 is 16 amino acids. The germline gives CDR1 SGHVS, CDR2 FNYEAQ. Trimming shortened V by 2 bases and J by 0 bases, and 8 bases separated the two germline ends. CDR3 protein: CASSLIRASGANVLTF. The CDR3 bases are TGTGCCAGCAGCTTAATCCGCGCCTCTGGGGCCAACGTCCTGACTTTC.

J is TRBJ1-5 and V is TRBV3-1 (or the pseudogene TRBV3-2), with unresolved D. V lost 4 bases, J lost 0 bases, and 7 bases lay in between. Germline CDR1 and CDR2: LGHDT and YNNKEL (reference sequence). CDR3 length: 14 residues. The CDR3 reads CASSPLNSNQPQHF. The DNA for the CDR3 is TGTGCCAGCAGCCCCCTGAATAGCAATCAGCCCCAGCATTTT.

The V gene is TRBV27, the J gene TRBJ2-7; tentative D call: TRBD1 (6 bases). Germline V gene data show CDR1 as MNHEY and CDR2 as SMNVEV (reference sequence). Trimming removed 5 bases from V and 2 bases from J, with 13 bases in between. The CDR3 is made up of 14 amino acids. The CDR3, as DNA: TGTGCCAGCAGTCCATACAGGGTCCCCTACGAGCAGTACTTC. It is translated as CASSPYRVPYEQYF.

This chain joins TRBV7-9 and TRBJ1-1; 8 bases agree with TRBD1. Germline V gives CDR1 SEHNR, CDR2 FQNEAQ (reference sequence). The CDR3 spans 15 residues. Trimming at V came to 4 bases and at J to 4 bases, leaving 8 bases not matched to a gene. The CDR3: CASSYPGGVSTEAFF. CDR3 in DNA: TGTGCCAGCAGCTACCCAGGGGGCGTATCCACTGAAGCTTTCTTT. The full variable domain, completed using reference TRBV7-9 and TRBJ1-1, is DTGVSQNPRHKITKRGQNVTFRCDPISEHNRLYWYRQTLGQGPEFLTYFQNEAQLEKSRLLSDRFSAERPKGSFSTLEIQRTEQGDSAMYLCASSYPGGVSTEAFFGQGTRLTVV.

The chain combines TRBV19 with TRBJ2-3; TRBD2 aligns across 9 bases. Germline trimming cut 5 bases from V and 1 base from J; bases unmatched to any gene: 4. CDR1 is LNHDA, CDR2 SQIVND, per germline (reference sequence). CDR3 size: 15 residues. The CDR3 is CASSPIAGGTDTQYF. In nucleotides, the CDR3 is TGTGCCAGTAGTCCCATAGCGGGGGGCACAGATACGCAGTATTTT.

This chain uses TRBV7-9 with TRBJ1-3; D is undetermined. This CDR3 region has 12 residues. V lost 6 bases and J lost 4, with 7 bases in between. CDR1 and CDR2 (germline): SEHNR, FQNEAQ (reference sequence). The chain's CDR3 is CASRDLGNTIYF. CDR3 sequence (DNA): TGTGCCAGCAGAGACCTCGGAAACACCATATATTTT.

This chain uses TRBV6-2 or TRBV6-3 with TRBJ1-2, with D perhaps matching TRBD1 (6 bases). The CDR3 runs 13 residues. Germline V CDR1 and CDR2: MNHEY, SVGEGT. The V end was cut by 6 bases, the J end by 3 bases, with 11 bases between. Written as DNA, the CDR3 is TGTGCCAGCAGCAGACAGGCTTACTATGGCTACACCTTC. It is translated as CASSRQAYYGYTF.

This clone turned up a few times. The chain is built from TRBV5-6 and TRBJ1-5; D not resolved. The V end lost 0 bases, the J end lost 5 bases, and 6 bases lay between the germline ends. Germline CDR1 is SGHDT and CDR2 is YYEEEE. This CDR3 spans 13 amino acids. CDR3 nucleotides: TGTGCCAGCAGCTTGGATCCGGATCAGCCCCAGCATTTT. This codes for CASSLDPDQPQHF.

V and J are TRBV9 and TRBJ2-3; D uncertain. This CDR3 is built from 13 residues. CDR1 and CDR2 from the germline V gene are SGDLS and YYNGEE. V gave up 3 bases and J gave up 2 bases, with 7 bases separating them. The CDR3, as DNA: TGTGCCAGCAGCGCCTTACTCACAGATACGCAGTATTTT. Protein sequence: CASSALLTDTQYF.